What follows are 9 T cell receptor beta chains derived from one specimen sequenced in a study of T cells in tumors after PD-1 blockade. TCRdb keeps only in-frame clones here, not all; method: immunoSEQ multiplex PCR. The repertoire holds 50,000 to 75,000 clones, around two thirds seen once, with around 5% in the top ten. The sequencing used PBMCs, collected after anti-PD-1 treatment. The receptors shown here come from a human donor with basal cell carcinoma.

This chain uses TRBV2 with TRBJ1-4, with D perhaps matching TRBD1 (5 bases). Germline V lookup: CDR1 SNHLY, CDR2 FYNNEI. This CDR3 has 13 amino acids. V was trimmed by 5 bases and J by 5 bases, leaving 9 bases between them. CDR3 loop: CASSQGRNEKLFF. The CDR3 region has the DNA TGTGCCAGCAGTCAGGGACGAAATGAAAAACTGTTTTTT.

The rearrangement links TRBV5-1 to TRBJ2-3; D gene unclear. The germline V gene has CDR1 SGHRS and CDR2 YFSETQ. CDR3 length: 16 amino acids. V gave up 1 base and J gave up 0 bases, with 12 bases separating them. The CDR3 nucleotides are TGCGCCAGCAGCTTGAGTTTTAGACCTAGCACAGATACGCAGTATTTT. Encoded protein: CASSLSFRPSTDTQYF.

The chain couples TRBV2 to TRBJ2-3, with a weak D call TRBD2 (5 bases). Germline V CDR1 and CDR2: SNHLY, FYNNEI. The CDR3 sequence is 14 residues long. Between the trimmed V and J ends, which lost 8 bases and 2 bases, there was a span of 14 bases. The CDR3 region is CASGGLFATDTQYF. For the CDR3, the DNA is TGTGCCAGCGGCGGACTCTTTGCCACAGATACGCAGTATTTT.

This chain joins TRBV3-1 (or the pseudogene TRBV3-2) and TRBJ2-6, with D unclear. The CDR3 consists of 16 residues. Germline V gene lookup returns CDR1 LGHDT and CDR2 YNNKEL (reference sequence). The germline V and J ends were trimmed by 0 bases and 2 bases, with 8 bases remaining between them. CDR3 coding DNA: TGTGCCAGCAGCCAAGAAGGCCGTCCTGGGGCCAACGTCCTGACTTTC. This codes for CASSQEGRPGANVLTF.

This chain uses TRBV4-1 with TRBJ2-1; TRBD2 aligns across 11 bases. CDR1 is MGHRA and CDR2 is YSYEKL in the germline V gene. V gave up 4 bases and J gave up 7 bases; unmatched junction bases: 6. This CDR3 has 15 amino acids. The CDR3 spells CASSRLAGGLNEQFF. As DNA, the CDR3 is TGCGCCAGCAGCCGCCTAGCGGGGGGCTTAAATGAGCAGTTCTTC.

The V and J genes are TRBV5-6 and TRBJ2-3, with TRBD1 matching over 10 bases. The CDR3 spans 16 residues. Germline CDR1 and CDR2: SGHDT and YYEEEE. With V trimmed by 5 bases and J by 4 bases, 10 bases remained unmatched. CDR3 residues: CASRYQGQGPADTQYF. In DNA form, the CDR3 reads TGTGCCAGCAGATACCAGGGACAGGGGCCCGCAGATACGCAGTATTTT.

This chain uses TRBV11-1 with TRBJ2-7; 10 positions agree with TRBD2. The CDR3 has 15 residues. Losses at the gene ends were 5 bases for V and 1 base for J; bases not matched to a gene: 5. From germline, CDR1 is SGHAT and CDR2 FQDESV (reference sequence). The CDR3 coding sequence is TGTGCCAGCAGCCCTGGACTAGCGGTTTCCTACGAGCAGTACTTC. Its translation: CASSPGLAVSYEQYF.

The chain combines TRBV5-1 with TRBJ2-2; the match to TRBD2 covers 7 bases. The V and J ends lost 2 bases and 3 bases, in that order; junction bases with no gene match: 4. Germline loops: CDR1 SGHRS, CDR2 YFSETQ. This CDR3 spans 15 amino acids. Here the CDR3 DNA reads TGCGCCAGCAGCTTCGTACTAGCGCACACCGGGGAGCTGTTTTTT. Amino acid sequence: CASSFVLAHTGELFF.

This chain connects TRBV15 to TRBJ2-2, with D unclear. The CDR3 loop spans 16 amino acids. The V end lost 5 bases, the J end lost 2 bases, and 15 bases lay between the germline ends. Germline V gene sequence: CDR1 LNHNV, CDR2 YYDKDF (reference sequence). The CDR3 region is CATSLRPLLNTGELFF. In nucleotides, the CDR3 is TGTGCCACCAGCCTCCGGCCCCTCCTAAACACCGGGGAGCTGTTTTTT.